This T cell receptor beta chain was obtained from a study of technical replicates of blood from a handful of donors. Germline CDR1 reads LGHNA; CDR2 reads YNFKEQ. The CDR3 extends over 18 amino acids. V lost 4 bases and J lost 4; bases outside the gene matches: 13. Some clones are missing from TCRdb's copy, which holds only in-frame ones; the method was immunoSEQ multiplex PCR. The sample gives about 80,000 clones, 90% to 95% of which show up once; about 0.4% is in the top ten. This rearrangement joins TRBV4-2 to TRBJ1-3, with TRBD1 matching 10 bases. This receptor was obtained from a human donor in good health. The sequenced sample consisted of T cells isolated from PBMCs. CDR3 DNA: TGTGCCAGCAGCCCCCGGGACAGGGGAACCGCAGGGGGAAACACCATATATTTT. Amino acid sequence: CASSPRDRGTAGGNTIYF.